Each of the 14 T cell receptor beta chains below was sequenced from the same sample in a study of CD8 T cells in ankylosing spondylitis. The study, taken as a whole, reports: A TCR beta motif of roughly eight highly homologous variants appeared characteristic of ankylosing spondylitis blood.

These receptors' targets are unknown. TCRdb reprocessed the 5' RACE reads with MiXCR, giving one entry per CDR3 protein. The table lists roughly 700,000 distinct CDR3 sequences, roughly 19% of them singletons. The sample consisted of blood, either unsorted or a sorted T cell fraction (not recorded which). The receptor source for this set is a male donor with ankylosing spondylitis.

The gene calls are TRBV13 and TRBJ2-7; weak D call: TRBD2 (7 bases). Germline V lookup: CDR1 PRHDT, CDR2 FYEKMQ (reference sequence). The CDR3 contains 15 residues. The V end was cut by 5 bases, the J end by 2 bases, with 16 bases between. The DNA for the CDR3 is TGTGCCAGCAGCGCCGCGGGGGCGGGGACCTACGAGCAGTACTTC. As protein: CASSAAGAGTYEQYF.

The chain employs TRBV28 and TRBJ2-1; 11 bases match TRBD1. J was trimmed by 4 bases and V by 8 bases; bases with no gene match: 7. Germline V gene data show CDR1 as MDHEN and CDR2 as SYDVKM. This CDR3 contains 15 residues. In DNA, the CDR3 is TGTGCCAGCGAGTTGGGACAGGGGGTTTACAATGAGCAGTTCTTC. This translates into CASELGQGVYNEQFF. The complete variable domain, with remaining parts taken from reference TRBV28 and TRBJ2-1, reads DVKVTQSSRYLVKRTGEKVFLECVQDMDHENMFWYRQDPGLGLRLIYFSYDVKMKEKGDIPEGYSVSREKKERFSLILESASTNQTSMYLCASELGQGVYNEQFFGPGTRLTVL.

This clonotype has at least ten counts. The genes are TRBV12-3 or TRBV12-4 and TRBJ1-6; the D is unclear. V dropped 5 bases and J dropped 13 bases, with 12 bases sitting between them. The CDR3 has 12 amino acids. In nucleotides, the CDR3 is TGTGCCAGCAGTCCCCCCCAAGCCCCCCTCCACTTT. Residues: CASSPPQAPLHF.

The table lists this clonotype with a count of one. The V gene is TRBV12-3 or TRBV12-4, the J gene TRBJ2-7; the match to TRBD1 covers 11 bases. The J segment lost 3 bases and the V segment lost 5 bases, leaving 3 bases of the junction unmatched. CDR3 length: 14 amino acids. CDR3 DNA: TGTGCCAGCAGTCGGACAGGGGGCGTCTACGAGCAGTACTTC. Translated: CASSRTGGVYEQYF.

There are a few counts of this clonotype. The chain carries TRBV28 and TRBJ1-1, with TRBD1 identical over 7 bases. Germline CDR1 and CDR2: MDHEN and SYDVKM. This CDR3 has 17 amino acids. Germline trimming cut 2 bases from V and 0 bases from J; bases unmatched to any gene: 9. The CDR3 DNA reads as TGTGCCAGCAGTTTACGGGGCAGGGGGTACATGAACACTGAAGCTTTCTTT. It encodes CASSLRGRGYMNTEAFF.

This chain connects TRBV6-6 to TRBJ2-2; D gene uncertain. This CDR3 has 11 amino acids. Trimming took 0 bases from V and 10 from J, leaving 3 bases between them. Germline-derived CDR1 and CDR2 are MNHNY and SVGAGI (reference sequence). As DNA, the CDR3 is TGTGCCAGCAGTTACTCGAAGGAGCTGTTTTTT. This encodes CASSYSKELFF.

The CDR3 is CASSQVAGANVLTF. The CDR3 coding sequence is TGTGCCAGCTCTCAAGTAGCTGGGGCCAACGTCCTGACTTTC. The chain recombines TRBV27 with TRBJ2-6; the D is unclear. The CDR3 has 14 amino acids. In germline, CDR1 is MNHEY, CDR2 SMNVEV (reference sequence). With 8 bases removed from V and 2 bases from J, the gap between germline ends came to 10 bases. Supplemented by reference TRBV27 and TRBJ2-6, the full variable domain reads EAQVTQNPRYLITVTGKKLTVTCSQNMNHEYMSWYRQDPGLGLRQIYYSMNVEVTDKGDVPEGYKVSRKEKRNFPLILESPSPNQTSLYFCASSQVAGANVLTFGAGSRLTVL.

This clonotype was seen only a few times. This chain connects TRBV4-3 to TRBJ2-7; D is tentatively TRBD1 or TRBD2 (5 bases each). The CDR3 loop spans 14 amino acids. Germline CDR1 reads LGHNA; CDR2 reads YSLEER. Trimming shortened V by 3 bases and J by 2 bases, and 11 bases separated the two germline ends. This CDR3 is CASSQGTRTYEQYF. The CDR3 bases are TGCGCCAGCAGCCAGGGGACCCGGACCTACGAGCAGTACTTC.

V is TRBV12-3 or TRBV12-4 and J is TRBJ1-2, with D unclear. The V end was cut by 5 bases, the J end by 4 bases, with 11 bases between. This CDR3 comprises 13 residues. The CDR3 region has the DNA TGTGCCAGCAGTCGATATACCTCCTATGGCTACACCTTC. The encoded protein is CASSRYTSYGYTF.

The V and J genes are TRBV28 and TRBJ2-7; no clear D. The V gene's germline CDR1 is MDHEN and CDR2 SYDVKM. The germline V and J ends were trimmed by 3 bases and 4 bases, with 16 bases remaining between them. This CDR3 has 15 amino acids. CDR3 sequence: CASSFRFIGKYEQYF. The CDR3, as DNA: TGTGCCAGCAGTTTTAGGTTTATCGGCAAGTACGAGCAGTACTTC.

This clonotype was detected only a few times. The V call is TRBV7-8, the J call TRBJ1-4; 8 positions agree with TRBD1. The CDR3 extends over 13 amino acids. V shed 5 bases, J shed 13 bases, and the junction held 9 bases outside the gene matches. Germline loops: CDR1 SGHVS, CDR2 FQNEAQ. The CDR3 region is CASSARGRDGLFF. In DNA, the CDR3 is TGTGCCAGCAGCGCCAGGGGGCGGGACGGACTGTTTTTT.

This clonotype was detected only a few times. The chain uses TRBV24-1 and TRBJ1-1; no firm D call. V was shortened by 5 bases and J by 5 bases, with 11 bases between the two germline ends. This CDR3 contains 13 residues. The germline V gene encodes CDR1 KGHDR and CDR2 SFDVKD. CDR3 residues: CATSGRAGTEAFF. CDR3 bases: TGTGCCACCAGTGGGCGAGCGGGGACTGAAGCTTTCTTT.

In its sample, this clonotype was seen a few times. The chain is built from TRBV12-3 or TRBV12-4 and TRBJ2-1, with 10 bases lining up with TRBD2. The length of the CDR3 is 12 residues. J lost 15 bases, V lost 0 bases, and 2 bases had no gene match. The CDR3 sequence is CASSLAGLALFF. The CDR3 DNA is TGTGCCAGCAGTTTAGCGGGACTAGCGTTGTTCTTC.

The sample holds a few counts of this clonotype. The gene calls are TRBV5-6 and TRBJ1-3; weak D call: TRBD1 (5 bases). This CDR3 has 14 amino acids. The germline CDR1 and CDR2 sequences are SGHDT and YYEEEE. With 4 bases removed from V and 2 bases from J, the gap between germline ends came to 10 bases. This CDR3 is CASSRDRTGNTIYF. The CDR3 DNA sequence: TGTGCCAGCAGCCGCGACAGAACTGGAAACACCATATATTTT.